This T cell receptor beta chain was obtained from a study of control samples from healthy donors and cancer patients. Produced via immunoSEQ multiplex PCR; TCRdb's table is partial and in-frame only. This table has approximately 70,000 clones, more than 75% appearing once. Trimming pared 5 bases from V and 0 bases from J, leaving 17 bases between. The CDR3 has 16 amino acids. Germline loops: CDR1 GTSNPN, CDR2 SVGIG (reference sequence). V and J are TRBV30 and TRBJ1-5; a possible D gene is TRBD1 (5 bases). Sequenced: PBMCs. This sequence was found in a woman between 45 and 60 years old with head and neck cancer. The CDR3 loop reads CAWAPLGEGSNQPQHF. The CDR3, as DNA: TGTGCCTGGGCCCCGTTAGGGGAAGGTAGCAATCAGCCCCAGCATTTT.